This TCR beta chain stems from a study of cytomegalovirus exposure and HLA in healthy donors. Study outcomes and limitations: The study reported that TCR beta sequences accurately predicted HLA-A and HLA-B alleles in most subjects. Some public TCRs appeared in many individuals, while most sequences were rare. The authors listed around 150 TCR beta chains as cytomegalovirus-associated. In a later analysis, TCR beta V- and J-gene trimming showed a link to a missense DCLRE1C variant.

This clone was detected a few times. Antigen unknown. There are 13 residues in the CDR3. From germline, CDR1 is MNHEY and CDR2 SMNVEV (reference sequence). V lost 7 bases, J lost 0 bases, and 9 bases lay in between. This PCR relied on a set of 60 Vbeta primers and 13 Jbeta primers. This table comes from immunoSEQ multiplex PCR, and its TCRdb copy is limited to in-frame clones, with some not included. The repertoire holds approximately 170,000 clones, around 62% seen once, with 2.5% to 3.5% in the top ten. This chain links TRBV27 with TRBJ1-1; D may be TRBD1 (5 bases). The sample comprised PBMCs. The origin of this receptor is a man aged 35 to 55 in good health and CMV-seronegative. The CDR3 sequence: CASTSTVNTEAFF. The CDR3 bases are TGTGCCAGCACGTCGACAGTGAACACTGAAGCTTTCTTT.